This T cell receptor beta chain was profiled in a study of T cells after yellow fever vaccination. Findings of the study overall: In FACS-sorted repertoires, abundant clonotypes from the bulk population could appear as contaminants.

This clonotype was seen ten or more times. Its antigen is as yet unknown. Germline CDR1 is SEHNR and CDR2 is FQNEAQ (reference sequence). The V end lost 4 bases, the J end lost 6 bases, and 8 bases lay between the germline ends. The CDR3 is made up of 12 amino acids. Making TCR cDNA involved 5'RACE template switching, which added UMIs and a universal primer site. TCRdb reanalysed the 5' RACE reads using MiXCR and keeps one entry per CDR3 protein. The sample includes some 340,000 distinct CDR3 sequences, 4.1% of them seen just once. This chain connects TRBV7-9 to TRBJ2-3; TRBD2 is a possible D gene (5 bases). The origin of this receptor is a man younger than 30 who received the YFV17D yellow fever vaccine. Sequencing used PBMCs, obtained 5 days after the yellow fever booster vaccination. CDR3 residues: CASSSLVDTQYF. CDR3 nucleotides: TGTGCCAGCAGCTCACTAGTGGATACGCAGTATTTT. Variable domain in full (rest from reference TRBV7-9 and TRBJ2-3): DTGVSQNPRHKITKRGQNVTFRCDPISEHNRLYWYRQTLGQGPEFLTYFQNEAQLEKSRLLSDRFSAERPKGSFSTLEIQRTEQGDSAMYLCASSSLVDTQYFGPGTRLTVL.